Presented here are 14 T cell receptor beta chains from one specimen sequenced in a study of cytomegalovirus exposure and HLA in healthy donors. Data came from immunoSEQ multiplex PCR; TCRdb stores just in-frame clones and leaves some out. The sample has about 56,000 clones, 93% seen once. Sequenced: PBMCs. The receptors stem from a young woman in good health and CMV-seropositive.

CDR3 sequence (DNA): TGTGCCAGTAGTATACAGGAAGGCAATTCACCCCTCCACTTT. It specifies CASSIQEGNSPLHF. V usage is TRBV19 and J usage is TRBJ1-6; D not resolved. The germline gives CDR1 LNHDA, CDR2 SQIVND (reference sequence). The CDR3 has 14 amino acids. The ends were cut back, 2 bases at V and 7 bases at J, with 9 bases in the middle.

The rearrangement joins TRBV7-2 to TRBJ2-7; weak D call: TRBD1 (5 bases). The CDR3 has 14 amino acids. V dropped 4 bases and J dropped 9 bases, with 19 bases sitting between them. Germline CDR1 SGHTA, CDR2 FQGNSA. The CDR3 nucleotides are TGTGCCAGCAGCTCTTCTCTGCAGGGCGAGTGGCAGTACTTC. It encodes CASSSSLQGEWQYF. The whole variable domain, remainder taken from reference TRBV7-2 and TRBJ2-7, is GAGVSQSPSNKVTEKGKDVELRCDPISGHTALYWYRQSLGQGLEFLIYFQGNSAPDKSGLPSDRFSAERTGGSVSTLTIQRTQQEDSAVYLCASSSSLQGEWQYFGPGTRLTVT.

The V call is TRBV6-1, the J call TRBJ2-7; D is perhaps TRBD1 (5 bases). Deletions cut 7 bases from V and 1 base from J, with 17 bases between. Per the germline V gene, CDR1 is MNHNS and CDR2 is SASEGT. There are 15 residues in the CDR3. CDR3 coding DNA: TGTGCCAGCACCTCAGGGTGGGCCCTTTCCTACGAGCAGTACTTC. Its translation: CASTSGWALSYEQYF.

This chain links TRBV7-3 with TRBJ2-3; 11 nucleotides line up with TRBD1. Germline V gene sequence: CDR1 SGHTA, CDR2 FQGTGA. With V trimmed by 6 bases and J by 3 bases, 11 bases remained unmatched. This CDR3 contains 17 residues. The DNA for the CDR3 is TGTGCCAGCAGTCGGACAGGGGGCGAAAGACGGACAGATACGCAGTATTTT. Protein: CASSRTGGERRTDTQYF.

This chain uses TRBV27 with TRBJ2-7, with 7 nucleotides matching TRBD1. Trimming removed 6 bases from V and 2 bases from J; junction bases left unmatched: 13. The germline V gene encodes CDR1 MNHEY and CDR2 SMNVEV (reference sequence). This CDR3 is built from 16 residues. As DNA, the CDR3 is TGTGCCAGCAGCCGCCCACAGGGGACCCAAACCTACGAGCAGTACTTC. It codes for CASSRPQGTQTYEQYF.

The chain couples TRBV6-5 to TRBJ2-1; no clear D. V was shortened by 6 bases and J by 3 bases, with 15 bases between the two germline ends. The CDR3 totals 15 residues. Germline lookup yields CDR1 MNHEY and CDR2 SVGAGI. DNA for the CDR3: TGTGCCAGCAGCCGAGGCGTCCTTTTCTACAATGAGCAGTTCTTC. Translated: CASSRGVLFYNEQFF.

The CDR3 coding sequence is TGTGCCAGCAGTTACTCGGCAGGTCTTCAGCCCCAGCATTTT. Residues: CASSYSAGLQPQHF. The gene calls are TRBV6-5 and TRBJ1-5, with no clear D. V was trimmed by 0 bases and J by 6 bases, leaving 9 bases between them. Germline CDR1 and CDR2: MNHEY and SVGAGI. The CDR3 runs 14 residues.

The table lists this clone with a count of one. The chain joins TRBV2 to TRBJ2-3; perhaps TRBD1 as D (5 bases). V dropped 7 bases and J dropped 5 bases, with 16 bases sitting between them. This CDR3 spans 14 amino acids. Germline V gene lookup returns CDR1 SNHLY and CDR2 FYNNEI. CDR3 protein: CASKETVRGDTQYF. The CDR3 bases are TGTGCCAGCAAAGAGACAGTTAGAGGAGATACGCAGTATTTT. The whole variable domain, remainder taken from reference TRBV2 and TRBJ2-3, is EPEVTQTPSHQVTQMGQEVILRCVPISNHLYFYWYRQILGQKVEFLVSFYNNEISEKSEIFDDQFSVERPDGSNFTLKIRSTKLEDSAMYFCASKETVRGDTQYFGPGTRLTVL.

The rearrangement links TRBV27 to TRBJ2-3; tentatively, D is TRBD2 (6 bases). V gave up 2 bases and J gave up 1 base, with 7 bases separating them. In germline, CDR1 is MNHEY, CDR2 SMNVEV (reference sequence). The length of the CDR3 is 14 residues. In DNA form, the CDR3 reads TGTGCCAGCAGTTTAAGCGGGCGCACAGATACGCAGTATTTT. It translates to CASSLSGRTDTQYF.

V and J are TRBV7-9 and TRBJ2-3; 8 bases match TRBD1. Losses at the gene ends were 3 bases for V and 0 bases for J; bases not matched to a gene: 2. The CDR3 is 15 amino acids. The V gene's germline CDR1 is SEHNR and CDR2 FQNEAQ (reference sequence). The DNA for the CDR3 is TGTGCCAGCAGCTTCGGGACAGGTAGCACAGATACGCAGTATTTT. Translation: CASSFGTGSTDTQYF.

The chain is built from TRBV14 and TRBJ2-3; 8 nucleotides agree with TRBD2. Looked up from germline, CDR1 is SGHDN and CDR2 is FVKESK. The length of the CDR3 is 16 residues. V lost 3 bases, J lost 0 bases, and 5 bases stayed unmatched. This CDR3 is CASSQRTSPSTDTQYF. The CDR3 DNA reads TGTGCCAGCAGCCAGAGGACTAGCCCTAGCACAGATACGCAGTATTTT.

CDR3: CSVEDLPAHNEQFF. DNA of the CDR3: TGCAGCGTTGAAGATCTTCCAGCGCACAATGAGCAGTTCTTC. The gene calls are TRBV29-1 and TRBJ2-1; D remains ambiguous. Germline CDR1 reads SQVTM; CDR2 reads ANQGSEA. Between the trimmed V and J ends, which lost 0 bases and 5 bases, there was a span of 11 bases. This CDR3 has 14 residues.

This clone was seen once. The rearrangement uses TRBV2 and TRBJ2-4, with D uncertain. Trimming took 5 bases from V and 0 from J, leaving 17 bases between them. The CDR3 has 17 amino acids. Germline V gene sequence: CDR1 SNHLY, CDR2 FYNNEI. The DNA of the CDR3 is TGTGCCAGCAGTCGGGTTGGTAATGACCTAGCCAAAAACATTCAGTACTTC. Translation gives CASSRVGNDLAKNIQYF.

The rearrangement links TRBV27 to TRBJ1-1, with 10 nucleotides matching TRBD1. The CDR3 is made up of 14 amino acids. The germline gives CDR1 MNHEY, CDR2 SMNVEV (reference sequence). V gave up 1 base and J gave up 6 bases; unmatched junction bases: 2. The CDR3: CASSLLGQGSEAFF. The DNA of the CDR3 is TGTGCCAGCAGTTTATTGGGACAGGGGTCTGAAGCTTTCTTT.